The clone carrying this T cell receptor (beta chain) was picked up a small number of times. Other nucleotide sequences from this sample produce the same CDR3. The source of the sample is a study of blood T cell repertoires in COVID-19. Looking at the study overall: Specimens from acute and convalescent COVID-19 originated in the United States, Italy and Spain. Sources were T cells, B-cell-depleted T cells, or PBMCs; the material itself was cDNA or gDNA.

CDR1 is SQVTM and CDR2 is ANQGSEA in the germline V gene. The CDR3 sequence is 12 residues long. The V end lost 4 bases, the J end lost 0 bases, and 6 bases lay between the germline ends. Participants, 18 to 89 years old, spanned under 25 US areas. Authors' methods: By means of reference gene primer amplification, nucleated cell counts were estimated. Some clones are missing from TCRdb's copy, which holds only in-frame ones; the method was immunoSEQ multiplex PCR. That table gives V, J and clone size, and the DNA gave D and trimming. The repertoire holds about half a million clones, about nine tenths seen once, with around 8% in the top ten.

Sequenced: PBMCs or T cells enriched from blood (not recorded which). V usage is TRBV29-1 and J usage is TRBJ1-1; D is unresolved. This TCR came from a woman aged 55-70 years who had recovered from COVID-19. The CDR3 loop reads CSVVRVNTEAFF. As DNA, the CDR3 is TGCAGCGTTGTGAGAGTGAACACTGAAGCTTTCTTT.